This T cell receptor beta chain came from a study of OX40 agonist ivuxolimab in advanced cancers. Study background: Ivuxolimab doses were 0.01, 0.1, 0.3, 1.5, 3 or 10 mg/kg every 2 weeks. Study findings and constraints: Relative to CD4+ cells, CD8+ T cells on average had more expanded clones.

The data were produced by immunoSEQ multiplex PCR, yet TCRdb's version contains in-frame clones alone and is incomplete. The data hold about 79,000 clones, with 90% observed a single time. Notes on this clone: Its antigen is not known.

The V and J ends lost 5 bases and 5 bases, in that order; junction bases with no gene match: 8. Germline V lookup: CDR1 MNHEY, CDR2 SMNVEV (reference sequence). This CDR3 spans 15 amino acids. Prior autoimmune disease or systemic immunosuppression barred patients. The rearrangement joins TRBV27 to TRBJ2-3; 9 positions agree with TRBD1. The specimen was CD4+ or CD8+ T cells sorted from blood, collected in a trial of the OX40 agonist ivuxolimab. The receptor was isolated from an adult with an advanced solid tumor such as melanoma, head and neck, liver or kidney cancer. CDR3 in amino acids: CASSPGQGRVDTQYF. DNA of the CDR3: TGTGCCAGCAGTCCGGGACAGGGAAGAGTAGATACGCAGTATTTT.